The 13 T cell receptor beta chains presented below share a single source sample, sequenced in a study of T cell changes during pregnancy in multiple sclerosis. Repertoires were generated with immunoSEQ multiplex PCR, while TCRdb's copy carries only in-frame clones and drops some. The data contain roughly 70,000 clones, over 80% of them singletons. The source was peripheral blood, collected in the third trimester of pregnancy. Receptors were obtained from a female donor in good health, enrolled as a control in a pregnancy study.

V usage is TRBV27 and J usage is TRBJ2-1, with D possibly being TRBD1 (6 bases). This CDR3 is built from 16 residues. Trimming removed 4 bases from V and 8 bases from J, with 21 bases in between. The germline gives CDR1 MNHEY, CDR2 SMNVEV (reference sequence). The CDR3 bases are TGTGCCAGCAGTTCGCCCCACCTTCAGGGGAGCGATGAGCAGTTCTTC. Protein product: CASSSPHLQGSDEQFF.

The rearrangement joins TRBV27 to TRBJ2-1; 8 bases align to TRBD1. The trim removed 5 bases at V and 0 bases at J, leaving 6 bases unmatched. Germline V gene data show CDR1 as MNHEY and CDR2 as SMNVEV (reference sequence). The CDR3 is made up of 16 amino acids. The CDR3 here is CASSKTGVPSYNEQFF. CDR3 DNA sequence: TGTGCCAGCAGTAAGACAGGGGTCCCCTCCTACAATGAGCAGTTCTTC.

This CDR3 reads CSVALAGPYEQYF. The CDR3 region has the DNA TGCAGCGTTGCACTAGCGGGCCCATACGAGCAGTACTTC. The chain uses TRBV29-1 and TRBJ2-7; 9 positions match TRBD2. Trimming at V came to 4 bases and at J to 4 bases, leaving 5 bases not matched to a gene. CDR3 size: 13 residues. CDR1 is SQVTM, CDR2 ANQGSEA, per germline.

CDR3 in DNA: TGCAGCGTTGAGACACTCAGCACAGATACGCAGTATTTT. It codes for CSVETLSTDTQYF. The chain uses TRBV29-1 and TRBJ2-3; D remains ambiguous. V lost 3 bases, J lost 0 bases, and 7 bases lay in between. This CDR3 is built from 13 residues. Germline V gene lookup returns CDR1 SQVTM and CDR2 ANQGSEA.

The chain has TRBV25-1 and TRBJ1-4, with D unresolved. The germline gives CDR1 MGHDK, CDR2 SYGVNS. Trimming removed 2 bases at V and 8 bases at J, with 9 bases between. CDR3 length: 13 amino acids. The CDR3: CASSEVTGEKLFF. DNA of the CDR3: TGTGCCAGCAGTGAAGTGACTGGCGAAAAACTGTTTTTT.

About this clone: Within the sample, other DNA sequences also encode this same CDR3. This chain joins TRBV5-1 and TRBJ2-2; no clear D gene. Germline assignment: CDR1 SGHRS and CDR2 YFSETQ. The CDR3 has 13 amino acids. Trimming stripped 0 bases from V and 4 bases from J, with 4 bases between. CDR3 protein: CASSLGGTGELFF. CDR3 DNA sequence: TGCGCCAGCAGCTTGGGAGGCACCGGGGAGCTGTTTTTT. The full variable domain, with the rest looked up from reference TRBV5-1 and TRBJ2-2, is KAGVTQTPRYLIKTRGQQVTLSCSPISGHRSVSWYQQTPGQGLQFLFEYFSETQRNKGNFPGRFSGRQFSNSRSEMNVSTLELGDSALYLCASSLGGTGELFFGEGSRLTVL.

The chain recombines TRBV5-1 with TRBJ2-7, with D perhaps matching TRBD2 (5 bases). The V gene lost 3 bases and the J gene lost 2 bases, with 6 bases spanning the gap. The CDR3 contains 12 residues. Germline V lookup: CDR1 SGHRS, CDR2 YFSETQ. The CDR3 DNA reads TGCGCCAGCAGCTCGGGGACCTACGAGCAGTACTTC. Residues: CASSSGTYEQYF.

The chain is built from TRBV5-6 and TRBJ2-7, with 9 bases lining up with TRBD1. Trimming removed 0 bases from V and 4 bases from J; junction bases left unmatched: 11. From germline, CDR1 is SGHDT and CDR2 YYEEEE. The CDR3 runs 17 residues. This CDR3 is CASSLVGSGTGIYEQYF. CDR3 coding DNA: TGTGCCAGCAGCTTGGTAGGTTCCGGGACAGGGATTTACGAGCAGTACTTC.

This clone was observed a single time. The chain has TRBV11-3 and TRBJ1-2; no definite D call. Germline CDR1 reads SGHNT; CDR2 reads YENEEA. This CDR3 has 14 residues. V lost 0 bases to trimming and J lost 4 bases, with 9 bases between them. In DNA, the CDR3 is TGTGCCAGCAGCTTAGATCGTGGGAGCTATGGCTACACCTTC. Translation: CASSLDRGSYGYTF.

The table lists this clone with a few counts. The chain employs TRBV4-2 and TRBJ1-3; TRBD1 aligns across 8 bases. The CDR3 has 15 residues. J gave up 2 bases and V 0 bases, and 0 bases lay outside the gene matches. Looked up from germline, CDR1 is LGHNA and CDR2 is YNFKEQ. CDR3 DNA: TGTGCCAGCAGCCAAGAGGACAGGGCTGGAAACACCATATATTTT. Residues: CASSQEDRAGNTIYF.

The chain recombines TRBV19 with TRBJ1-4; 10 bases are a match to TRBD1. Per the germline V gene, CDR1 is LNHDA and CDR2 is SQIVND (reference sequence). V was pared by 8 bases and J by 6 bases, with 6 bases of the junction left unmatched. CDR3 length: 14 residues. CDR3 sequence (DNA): TGTGCCAGTGCACCCGGGACAGGGGATGAAAAACTGTTTTTT. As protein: CASAPGTGDEKLFF.

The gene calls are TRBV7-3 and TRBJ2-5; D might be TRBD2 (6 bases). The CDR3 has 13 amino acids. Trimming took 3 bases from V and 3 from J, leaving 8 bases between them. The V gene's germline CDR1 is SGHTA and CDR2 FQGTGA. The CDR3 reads CASSFTSKETQYF. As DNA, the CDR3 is TGTGCCAGCAGCTTCACTAGCAAAGAGACCCAGTACTTC.

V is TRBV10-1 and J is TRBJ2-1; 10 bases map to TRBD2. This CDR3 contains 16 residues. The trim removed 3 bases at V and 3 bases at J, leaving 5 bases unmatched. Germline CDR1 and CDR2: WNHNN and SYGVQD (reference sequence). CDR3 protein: CASSEKAGGHYNEQFF. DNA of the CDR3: TGCGCCAGCAGTGAAAAAGCGGGGGGGCACTACAATGAGCAGTTCTTC.